This T cell receptor beta chain was observed in a study of early T cells in non-severe SARS-CoV-2 infection. The wider study: Sequencing targeted bulk RNA from unsorted whole blood, leaving chains unpaired.

On this clonotype itself: Its specificity is not known.

Individual cDNA molecules carried attached unique molecular identifiers. MiXCR, run by TCRdb on the 5' RACE reads, gives a single entry per CDR3 protein. The profile shows about 64,000 distinct CDR3 sequences, roughly 18% of them singletons. Study observations and caveats: Private and CD4 specificities were missed by VDJdb matching, which favored anti-spike CD8 responses.

CDR3 size: 13 residues. CDR1 and CDR2 from the germline V gene are SGHVS and FQNEAQ. V was cut by 7 bases and J by 3 bases, with 12 bases left in between. Source: whole blood, taken at baseline. The chain combines TRBV7-8 with TRBJ1-1; D remains unclear. The sequence was obtained from an adult who was a healthcare worker with PCR-confirmed SARS-CoV-2 infection or an uninfected control (not recorded which). CDR3 bases: TGTGCCAGCACTTCTCCTTGGGACACTGAAGCTTTCTTT. This codes for CASTSPWDTEAFF.